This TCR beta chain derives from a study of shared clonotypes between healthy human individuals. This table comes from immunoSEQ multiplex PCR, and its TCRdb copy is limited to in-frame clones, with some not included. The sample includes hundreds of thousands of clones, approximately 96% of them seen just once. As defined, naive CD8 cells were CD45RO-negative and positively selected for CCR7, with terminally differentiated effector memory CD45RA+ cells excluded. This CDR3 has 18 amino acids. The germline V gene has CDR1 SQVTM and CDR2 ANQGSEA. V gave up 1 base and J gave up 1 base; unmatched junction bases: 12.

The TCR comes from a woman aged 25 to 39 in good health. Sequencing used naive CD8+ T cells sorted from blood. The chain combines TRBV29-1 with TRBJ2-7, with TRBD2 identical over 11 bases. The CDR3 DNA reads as TGCAGCGTTGAAGCCCCGCTAACGACTAGCGGGAATTCCTACGAGCAGTACTTC. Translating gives CSVEAPLTTSGNSYEQYF.